Below, one T cell receptor beta chain is given with its context. Individuals drawn from around 24 US areas were roughly 18 to 89 years old. Clinical history reported by participants formed the basis on which cohorts were assigned. The data derive from a study of blood T cell repertoires in COVID-19. Study summary: Sample material is recorded as cDNA or gDNA derived from T cells, B-cell-depleted T cells, or PBMCs.

Profiled with immunoSEQ multiplex PCR; TCRdb holds only in-frame clones, not every one. Altogether more than 300,000 clones are present, around 86% being singletons, with the ten largest covering over 4.5%. The sequence came from a woman aged 45-65 years who had recovered from COVID-19. The sample comprised PBMCs or T cells enriched from blood (not recorded which).

CDR3: CASQTGVLGTDTQYF. In nucleotides, the CDR3 is TGTGCCAGCCAAACAGGGGTCCTCGGCACAGATACGCAGTATTTT. The chain carries TRBV7-2 and TRBJ2-3; 7 positions match TRBD1. The CDR3 has 15 residues. Germline CDR1 and CDR2: SGHTA and FQGNSA. After removal of 8 bases from V and 1 base from J, the junction contained 9 bases not matched to a gene.